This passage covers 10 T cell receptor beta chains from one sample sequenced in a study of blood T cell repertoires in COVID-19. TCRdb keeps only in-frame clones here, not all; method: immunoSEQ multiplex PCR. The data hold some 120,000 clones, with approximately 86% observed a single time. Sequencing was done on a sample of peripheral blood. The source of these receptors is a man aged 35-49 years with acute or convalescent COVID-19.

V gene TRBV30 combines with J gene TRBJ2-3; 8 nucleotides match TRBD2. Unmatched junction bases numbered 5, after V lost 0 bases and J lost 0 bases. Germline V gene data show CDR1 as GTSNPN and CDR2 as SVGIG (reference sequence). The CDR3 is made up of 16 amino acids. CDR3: CAWSVVAGRSTDTQYF. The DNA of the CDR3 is TGTGCCTGGAGTGTAGTAGCGGGACGTAGCACAGATACGCAGTATTTT.

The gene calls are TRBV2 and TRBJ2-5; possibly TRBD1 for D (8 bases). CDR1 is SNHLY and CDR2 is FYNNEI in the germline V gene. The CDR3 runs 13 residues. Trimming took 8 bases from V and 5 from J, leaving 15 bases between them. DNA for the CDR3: TGTGCCAGCCTGAACAGGGGGGGGGAGACCCAGTACTTC. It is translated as CASLNRGGETQYF.

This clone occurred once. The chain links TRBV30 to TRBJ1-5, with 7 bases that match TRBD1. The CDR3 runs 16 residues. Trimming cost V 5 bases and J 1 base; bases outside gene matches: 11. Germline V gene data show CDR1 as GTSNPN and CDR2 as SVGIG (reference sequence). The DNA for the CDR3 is TGTGCCTGGTCAACCACAGGGGCCCTAAGCAATCAGCCCCAGCATTTT. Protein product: CAWSTTGALSNQPQHF. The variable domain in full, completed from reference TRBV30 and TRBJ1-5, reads SQTIHQWPATLVQPVGSPLSLECTVEGTSNPNLYWYRQAAGRGLQLLFYSVGIGQISSEVPQNLSASRPQDRQFILSSKKLLLSDSGFYLCAWSTTGALSNQPQHFGDGTRLSIL.

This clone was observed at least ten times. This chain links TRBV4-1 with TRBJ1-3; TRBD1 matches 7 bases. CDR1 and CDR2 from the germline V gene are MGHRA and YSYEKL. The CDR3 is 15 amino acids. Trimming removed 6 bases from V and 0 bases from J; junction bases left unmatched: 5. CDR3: CASRPDRLSGNTIYF. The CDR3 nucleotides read TGCGCCAGCAGACCGGACAGGCTCTCTGGAAACACCATATATTTT.

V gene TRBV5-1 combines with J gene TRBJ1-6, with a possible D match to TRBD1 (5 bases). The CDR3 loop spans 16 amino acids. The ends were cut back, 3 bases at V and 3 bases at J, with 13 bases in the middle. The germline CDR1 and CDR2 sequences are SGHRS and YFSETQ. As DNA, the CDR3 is TGCGCCAGCAGCTCCCGAGGAGGGGACTATAATTCACCCCTCCACTTT. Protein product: CASSSRGGDYNSPLHF.

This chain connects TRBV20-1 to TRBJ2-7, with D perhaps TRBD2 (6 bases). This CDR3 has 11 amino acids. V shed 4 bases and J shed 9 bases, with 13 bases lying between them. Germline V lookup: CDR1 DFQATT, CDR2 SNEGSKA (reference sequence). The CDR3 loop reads CSAKSGRRQYF. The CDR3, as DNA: TGCAGTGCTAAGTCAGGGAGGAGGCAGTACTTC.

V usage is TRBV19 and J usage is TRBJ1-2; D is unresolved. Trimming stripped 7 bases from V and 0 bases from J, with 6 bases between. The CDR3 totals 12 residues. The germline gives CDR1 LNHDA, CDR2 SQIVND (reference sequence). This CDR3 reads CASTRANYGYTF. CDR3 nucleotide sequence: TGTGCCAGTACACGGGCTAACTATGGCTACACCTTC.

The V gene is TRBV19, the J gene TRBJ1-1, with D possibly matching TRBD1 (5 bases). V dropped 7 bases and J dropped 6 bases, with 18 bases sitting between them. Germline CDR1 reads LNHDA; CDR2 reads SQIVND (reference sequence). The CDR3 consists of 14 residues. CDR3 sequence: CASTMGRGNSEAFF. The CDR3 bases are TGTGCCAGTACCATGGGGAGGGGTAACTCTGAAGCTTTCTTT.

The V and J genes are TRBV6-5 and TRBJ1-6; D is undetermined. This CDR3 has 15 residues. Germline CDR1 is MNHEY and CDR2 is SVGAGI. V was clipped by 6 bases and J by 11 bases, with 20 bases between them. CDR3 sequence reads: CASRHNEVSPTPLHF. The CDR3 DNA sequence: TGTGCCAGCAGACACAATGAGGTCAGTCCGACACCCCTCCACTTT.

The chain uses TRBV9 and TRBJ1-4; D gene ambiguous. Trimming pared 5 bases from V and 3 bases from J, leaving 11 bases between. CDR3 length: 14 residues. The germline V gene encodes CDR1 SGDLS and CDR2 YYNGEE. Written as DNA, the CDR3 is TGTGCCAGCAGTCCGGGTACGGCTAATGAAAAACTGTTTTTT. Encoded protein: CASSPGTANEKLFF.